One sample yielded the 22 T cell receptor beta chains listed below, sequenced in a study of Tregs in tolerant kidney transplant recipients (dated by TCRdb to between 2018 and 2021). To prepare the library, the immunoSEQ multiplex PCR assay was applied. In its TCRdb copy, this immuneACCESS table keeps in-frame sequences only and misses some clones. Where compared with another copy, unresolved V genes explain less than half of these, and the others have no known cause. The sample records under 95,000 clones, about 91% of which are singletons. About 0.34% of the sample is in the top ten clones. The intended sense of this specimen's time point label: blood sample drawn before combined kidney and bone marrow transplant. The starting material was Tregs from blood, obtained before the transplant. These receptors all stem from a human donor who received a combined kidney and bone marrow transplant.

The chain has TRBV18 and TRBJ2-7, with TRBD1 matching 8 bases. The trim removed 3 bases at V and 0 bases at J, leaving 7 bases unmatched. CDR1 and CDR2 from the germline V gene are KGHSH and LQKENI. CDR3 size: 16 residues. CDR3 bases: TGTGCCAGCTCACCCCCTACCGGGACAGGCTCCTACGAGCAGTACTTC. This encodes CASSPPTGTGSYEQYF.

The chain links TRBV7-6 to TRBJ2-5; D remains unclear. The CDR3 sequence is 16 residues long. In germline, CDR1 is SGHVS, CDR2 FNYEAQ. Trimming cost V 5 bases and J 3 bases, with 19 bases left between them. In DNA form, the CDR3 reads TGTGCCAGCAGCCCGAGAGTTAGGGTCAGAGAAGAGACCCAGTACTTC. Residues: CASSPRVRVREETQYF.

This clone occurred once. Written as DNA, the CDR3 is TGTGCCAGCAGCCTTGGACAGGGGACCTACGAGCAGTACTTC. Translating gives CASSLGQGTYEQYF. The chain is built from TRBV9 and TRBJ2-7, with 9 positions matching TRBD1. The CDR3 runs 14 residues. The J segment lost 2 bases and the V segment lost 4 bases, leaving 4 bases of the junction unmatched. Germline lookup yields CDR1 SGDLS and CDR2 YYNGEE.

This clone was recorded a few times. The chain has TRBV5-1 and TRBJ2-7; tentative D call: TRBD2 (6 bases). Germline lookup yields CDR1 SGHRS and CDR2 YFSETQ. The CDR3 totals 16 residues. V lost 4 bases and J lost 7, with 24 bases in between. This CDR3 is CASSVAPGAPGVEQYF. CDR3 sequence (DNA): TGCGCCAGCAGCGTCGCCCCGGGAGCCCCGGGCGTGGAGCAGTACTTC.

This chain links TRBV25-1 with TRBJ1-3, with a possible D match to TRBD1 (6 bases). Trimming removed 0 bases from V and 0 bases from J, with 12 bases in between. CDR3 length: 17 amino acids. Germline CDR1 reads MGHDK; CDR2 reads SYGVNS. In DNA form, the CDR3 reads TGTGCCAGCAGTGAATACCCAGGGGCAACCTCTGGAAACACCATATATTTT. This gives the protein CASSEYPGATSGNTIYF.

This clone has just one count. CDR3 region: CASSAPGTGGQQYF. The CDR3 bases are TGTGCCAGCAGCGCCCCCGGGACAGGGGGTCAGCAGTACTTC. The chain couples TRBV7-9 to TRBJ2-7; TRBD1 matches at 11 bases. CDR1 and CDR2 from the germline V gene are SEHNR and FQNEAQ (reference sequence). The CDR3 runs to 14 residues. The junction had 8 bases not matched to a gene; V was cut back by 5 bases and J by 8 bases.

The V and J genes are TRBV7-9 and TRBJ1-3; D is uncertain. V was cut by 6 bases and J by 0 bases, with 3 bases left in between. Per the germline V gene, CDR1 is SEHNR and CDR2 is FQNEAQ (reference sequence). This CDR3 region has 12 residues. The CDR3 DNA reads TGTGCCAGCAGGGCCTCTGGAAACACCATATATTTT. As protein: CASRASGNTIYF.

The chain has TRBV28 and TRBJ2-4; 14 bases are shared with TRBD2. Per the germline V gene, CDR1 is MDHEN and CDR2 is SYDVKM. The CDR3 extends over 19 amino acids. The V gene end was trimmed by 4 bases and the J gene end by 1 base; junction bases not matched to a gene: 9. The CDR3 DNA is TGTGCCAGCAGTTCTCCGGGACTAGCGGGAGAATGGGCCAAAAACATTCAGTACTTC. This translates into CASSSPGLAGEWAKNIQYF.

In the case of this clone: Germline and junction disagree at one end, which may indicate a read error. This rearrangement joins TRBV7-2 to TRBJ2-4; D may be TRBD1 (6 bases). The CDR3 is 17 amino acids. Germline V lookup: CDR1 SGHTA, CDR2 FQGNSA. The CDR3 here is CASSIAPGTNERNIQYF. In DNA, the CDR3 is TGTGCCAGCAGCATAGCTCCGGGGACAAATGAAAGAAACATTCAGTACTTC. The whole variable domain, filled in from reference TRBV7-2 and TRBJ2-4, reads GAGVSQSPSNKVTEKGKDVELRCDPISGHTALYWYRQSLGQGLEFLIYFQGNSAPDKSGLPSDRFSAERTGGSVSTLTIQRTQQEDSAVYLCASSIAPGTNERNIQYFGAGTRLSVL.

V usage is TRBV7-3 and J usage is TRBJ2-1, with a tentative D call TRBD2 (5 bases). The CDR3 runs to 15 residues. Per the germline V gene, CDR1 is SGHTA and CDR2 is FQGTGA. The ends were cut back, 2 bases at V and 1 base at J, with 9 bases in the middle. The CDR3 DNA reads TGTGCCAGCAGCTTAGTAGCGATATCCTACAATGAGCAGTTCTTC. This translates into CASSLVAISYNEQFF.

This chain uses TRBV7-3 with TRBJ2-3, with 8 bases identical to TRBD2. The CDR3 covers 15 residues. The germline CDR1 and CDR2 sequences are SGHTA and FQGTGA. The V and J ends lost 2 bases and 4 bases, in that order; junction bases with no gene match: 5. The CDR3 DNA follows: TGTGCCAGCAGCTTATTGGCGGGAGGCCCAGATACGCAGTATTTT. Its protein product is CASSLLAGGPDTQYF.

The rearrangement joins TRBV7-9 to TRBJ1-1, with TRBD1 as a possible D gene (6 bases). Germline V CDR1 and CDR2: SEHNR, FQNEAQ (reference sequence). This CDR3 region has 15 residues. V was trimmed by 6 bases and J by 1 base, leaving 15 bases between them. The chain's CDR3 is CASSHTQGGNTEAFF. CDR3 sequence (DNA): TGTGCCAGCAGTCATACACAGGGAGGGAACACTGAAGCTTTCTTT.

This clone showed up just once. This sequence joins TRBV28 and TRBJ1-5; possibly TRBD1 for D (6 bases). V was clipped by 3 bases and J by 7 bases, with 22 bases between them. Germline V gene sequence: CDR1 MDHEN, CDR2 SYDVKM. The CDR3 is 17 residues long. CDR3: CASSFLSSGAARQPQHF. CDR3 DNA sequence: TGTGCCAGCAGTTTCCTTAGTTCAGGGGCCGCCAGGCAGCCCCAGCATTTT. Combining the CDR3 with reference TRBV28 and TRBJ1-5 gives the whole variable domain DVKVTQSSRYLVKRTGEKVFLECVQDMDHENMFWYRQDPGLGLRLIYFSYDVKMKEKGDIPEGYSVSREKKERFSLILESASTNQTSMYLCASSFLSSGAARQPQHFGDGTRLSIL.

The chain recombines TRBV5-1 with TRBJ1-1, with 7 positions matching TRBD1. Losses at the gene ends were 4 bases for V and 5 bases for J; bases not matched to a gene: 17. Germline-derived CDR1 and CDR2 are SGHRS and YFSETQ. The CDR3 has 17 amino acids. The DNA for the CDR3 is TGCGCCAGCAGCCCGGGGGTTTCATGGGACAGAGAGACTGAAGCTTTCTTT. Translated: CASSPGVSWDRETEAFF.

The rearrangement joins TRBV27 to TRBJ2-2, with 11 bases fitting TRBD2. This CDR3 has 17 amino acids. V shed 6 bases, J shed 4 bases, and the junction held 10 bases outside the gene matches. Germline CDR1 is MNHEY and CDR2 is SMNVEV (reference sequence). For the CDR3, the DNA is TGTGCCAGCAGCCTATATAGCGGGAGGGGGATCACCGGGGAGCTGTTTTTT. Residues: CASSLYSGRGITGELFF.

As concerns this clone: The sample has other DNA sequences that encode this CDR3 too. This chain links TRBV5-1 with TRBJ2-2, with D possibly called TRBD1 or TRBD2 (6 bases each). V was clipped by 0 bases and J by 5 bases, with 14 bases between them. This CDR3 comprises 16 residues. Germline values: CDR1 SGHRS, CDR2 YFSETQ. The CDR3 loop is CASSLGGALGTGELFF. In DNA form, the CDR3 reads TGCGCCAGCAGCTTGGGGGGGGCCTTGGGGACCGGGGAGCTGTTTTTT. Full variable domain (missing parts from reference TRBV5-1 and TRBJ2-2): KAGVTQTPRYLIKTRGQQVTLSCSPISGHRSVSWYQQTPGQGLQFLFEYFSETQRNKGNFPGRFSGRQFSNSRSEMNVSTLELGDSALYLCASSLGGALGTGELFFGEGSRLTVL.

V is TRBV28 and J is TRBJ2-6; no reliable D call. Trimming removed 9 bases at V and 0 bases at J, with 9 bases between. The CDR3 has 14 residues. Germline V gene sequence: CDR1 MDHEN, CDR2 SYDVKM. In DNA form, the CDR3 reads TGTGCCAGTGGGATCCACTCTGGGGCCAACGTCCTGACTTTC. The encoded protein is CASGIHSGANVLTF.

The chain joins TRBV13 to TRBJ1-4; 10 bases line up with TRBD1. Per the germline V gene, CDR1 is PRHDT and CDR2 is FYEKMQ (reference sequence). The CDR3 is 15 residues long. V trimming: 3 bases; J trimming: 8 bases; junction bases outside the gene matches: 6. Here the CDR3 DNA reads TGTGCCAGCAGCTTGCGGACAGGGGGGATAGAAAAACTGTTTTTT. Amino acids: CASSLRTGGIEKLFF.

The CDR3 is CASRHPQGNWETQYF. The CDR3 DNA reads TGTGCCAGCAGACACCCACAGGGAAATTGGGAGACCCAGTACTTC. The J gene is TRBJ2-5, the V gene TRBV28; tentatively, D is TRBD1 (6 bases). The CDR3 spans 15 residues. Germline loops: CDR1 MDHEN, CDR2 SYDVKM. The germline V and J ends were trimmed by 6 bases and 5 bases, with 19 bases remaining between them.

This rearrangement joins TRBV4-2 to TRBJ2-1; 13 bases align to TRBD2. The germline V gene encodes CDR1 LGHNA and CDR2 YNFKEQ. This CDR3 contains 18 residues. V lost 1 base and J lost 3; bases outside the gene matches: 6. DNA of the CDR3: TGTGCCAGCAGCCAAGGGACTAGCGGGAGCTTTTACTACAATGAGCAGTTCTTC. It is translated as CASSQGTSGSFYYNEQFF.

This chain links TRBV19 with TRBJ2-2; D gene unclear. Trimming shortened V by 3 bases and J by 6 bases, and 8 bases separated the two germline ends. The CDR3 is made up of 13 amino acids. CDR1 and CDR2 from the germline V gene are LNHDA and SQIVND (reference sequence). In DNA, the CDR3 is TGTGCCAGTAGTATTTGGGGTTCCGGGGAGCTGTTTTTT. Its translation is CASSIWGSGELFF.

The V call is TRBV28, the J call TRBJ2-5; a possible D gene is TRBD2 (5 bases). The CDR3 totals 14 residues. Trimming cost V 6 bases and J 11 bases, with 22 bases left between them. Germline CDR1 MDHEN, CDR2 SYDVKM. CDR3 loop: CASSTNRAMEEQYF. CDR3 sequence (DNA): TGTGCCAGCAGCACCAATAGGGCCATGGAGGAGCAGTACTTC.